The rows below give T cell receptor beta chains drawn from one sample of a study of shared clonotypes between healthy human individuals. TCRdb keeps only in-frame clones here, not all; method: immunoSEQ multiplex PCR. The data contain about 2,500,000 clones, more than 90% of them singletons. The sample was naive CD4+ T cells sorted from blood. The receptors stem from a man between 18 and 35 years old in good health. Both conserved end residues are part of each CDR3. Fields, in order: clone size, J gene, D gene, V gene, CDR3 DNA, CDR3 protein. A D gene is named only where the DNA matches it firmly. Clone size, where shown, is once, few, many, or a class for clones that have expanded.

abundance: .; j_gene: TRBJ2-5; d_gene: .; v_gene: TRBV5-4; CDR3nt: TGTGCCAGCAGCTCAACACAGGGTAAAGAGACCCAGTACTTC; CDR3aa: CASSSTQGKETQYF
abundance: .; j_gene: TRBJ2-7; d_gene: .; v_gene: TRBV30; CDR3nt: TGTGCCTGGAGTGGAACATTCGAGCAGTACTTC; CDR3aa: CAWSGTFEQYF
abundance: .; j_gene: TRBJ1-2; d_gene: TRBD1; v_gene: TRBV27; CDR3nt: TGTGCCAGCAGTACCAAACAGGGGGCCGACTATGGCTACACCTTC; CDR3aa: CASSTKQGADYGYTF
abundance: .; j_gene: TRBJ2-3; d_gene: .; v_gene: TRBV5-1; CDR3nt: TGCGCCAGCAGCTTATCGGGGATCAGCACAGATACGCAGTATTTT; CDR3aa: CASSLSGISTDTQYF
abundance: .; j_gene: TRBJ2-7; d_gene: .; v_gene: TRBV5-5; CDR3nt: TGTGCCAGCAGCTTACGGGGGGCCATCCCGGGTGAGCAGTACTTC; CDR3aa: CASSLRGAIPGEQYF
abundance: .; j_gene: TRBJ2-5; d_gene: TRBD2; v_gene: TRBV28; CDR3nt: TGTGCCAGCAGTCGCCGGACTAGCTTGAAGACCCAGTACTTC; CDR3aa: CASSRRTSLKTQYF
abundance: .; j_gene: TRBJ1-3; d_gene: .; v_gene: TRBV18; CDR3nt: TGTGCCAGCTCGGACTCTGGAAACACCATATATTTT; CDR3aa: CASSDSGNTIYF
abundance: once; j_gene: TRBJ1-1; d_gene: .; v_gene: TRBV28; CDR3nt: TGTGCCAGCAGTTTAAGGGGGGGCACTGAAGCTTTCTTT; CDR3aa: CASSLRGGTEAFF
abundance: .; j_gene: TRBJ2-1; d_gene: TRBD1; v_gene: TRBV28; CDR3nt: TGTGCCAGCAGCCAATCCCGGGACAGACACTACAATGAGCAGTTCTTC; CDR3aa: CASSQSRDRHYNEQFF
abundance: .; j_gene: TRBJ2-5; d_gene: TRBD2; v_gene: TRBV7-9; CDR3nt: TGTGCCAGCAGCCTCACTAGCGAGGAGACCCAGTACTTC; CDR3aa: CASSLTSEETQYF